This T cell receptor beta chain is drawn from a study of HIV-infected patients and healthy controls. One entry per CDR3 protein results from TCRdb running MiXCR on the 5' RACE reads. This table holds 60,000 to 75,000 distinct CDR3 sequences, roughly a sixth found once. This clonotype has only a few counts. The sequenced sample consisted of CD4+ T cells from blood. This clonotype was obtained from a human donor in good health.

The CDR3 protein is CASSPTEWGRKDTQYF. For the CDR3, the DNA is TGTGCCAGCTCACCGACGGAGTGGGGTAGGAAAGATACGCAGTATTTT. V is TRBV18 and J is TRBJ2-3; D not resolved. CDR3 length: 16 residues. Trimming removed 3 bases from V and 5 bases from J, with 18 bases in between. The V gene's germline CDR1 is KGHSH and CDR2 LQKENI.